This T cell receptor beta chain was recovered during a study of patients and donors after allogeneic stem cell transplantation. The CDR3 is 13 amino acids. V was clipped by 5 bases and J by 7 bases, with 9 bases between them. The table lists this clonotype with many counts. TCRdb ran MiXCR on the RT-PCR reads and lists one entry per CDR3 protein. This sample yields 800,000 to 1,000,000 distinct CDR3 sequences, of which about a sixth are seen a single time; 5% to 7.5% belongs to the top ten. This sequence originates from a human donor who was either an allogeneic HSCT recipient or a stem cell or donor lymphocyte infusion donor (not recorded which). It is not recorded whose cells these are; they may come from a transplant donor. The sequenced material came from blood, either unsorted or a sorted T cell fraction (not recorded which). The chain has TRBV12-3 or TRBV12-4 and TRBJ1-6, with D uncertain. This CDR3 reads CASSPIGNSPLHF. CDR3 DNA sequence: TGTGCCAGCAGTCCAATAGGGAATTCACCCCTCCACTTT.